Below are 19 T cell receptor beta chains sequenced from a single sample in a study of OX40 agonist ivuxolimab in advanced cancers. The data were produced by immunoSEQ multiplex PCR, yet TCRdb's version contains in-frame clones alone and is incomplete. The data hold about 50,000 clones, with over 70% observed a single time. Sample: CD4+ or CD8+ T cells sorted from blood, taken in a trial of the OX40 agonist ivuxolimab. These TCRs come from an adult with an advanced solid tumor such as melanoma, head and neck, liver or kidney cancer.

The chain uses TRBV5-6 and TRBJ1-6; 7 bases are shared with TRBD1. This CDR3 has 14 amino acids. Germline assignment: CDR1 SGHDT and CDR2 YYEEEE. V shed 4 bases and J 10 bases; nucleotides not matched to a gene: 8. The CDR3 DNA follows: TGTGCCAGCAGCAGCCGACAGGGCGGATCACCCCTCCACTTT. Protein sequence: CASSSRQGGSPLHF.

This chain links TRBV9 with TRBJ2-7; D uncertain. CDR3 length: 15 amino acids. Germline lookup yields CDR1 SGDLS and CDR2 YYNGEE. Trimming pared 3 bases from V and 4 bases from J, leaving 17 bases between. This chain's CDR3 is CASSEQPHPGYEQYF. CDR3 DNA sequence: TGTGCCAGCAGCGAGCAGCCTCACCCTGGATACGAGCAGTACTTC.

V usage is TRBV4-1 and J usage is TRBJ2-3; tentatively, D is TRBD2 (6 bases). V was cut by 1 base and J by 0 bases, with 14 bases left in between. The germline V gene encodes CDR1 MGHRA and CDR2 YSYEKL. The CDR3 covers 17 residues. The CDR3 nucleotides are TGCGCCAGCAGCCAAGGTCCACGCGGGATCAGCACAGATACGCAGTATTTT. This translates into CASSQGPRGISTDTQYF.

The sample holds one count of this clone. The V gene is TRBV18, the J gene TRBJ2-1; D remains ambiguous. Germline CDR1 KGHSH, CDR2 LQKENI. V was trimmed by 4 bases and J by 3 bases, leaving 7 bases between them. The CDR3 is made up of 13 amino acids. The CDR3 nucleotides read TGTGCCAGCTCACAAGACATCTACAATGAGCAGTTCTTC. Protein: CASSQDIYNEQFF.

This clone is labeled medium-sized. V usage is TRBV2 and J usage is TRBJ1-4; 9 nucleotides align to TRBD1. After removal of 6 bases from V and 8 bases from J, the junction contained 7 bases not matched to a gene. Germline V lookup: CDR1 SNHLY, CDR2 FYNNEI. The CDR3 spans 14 residues. CDR3 DNA: TGTGCCAGCAGCGACAGGGGGACAGGGGAAAAACTGTTTTTT. This encodes CASSDRGTGEKLFF. The variable domain in full, with the rest retrieved from reference TRBV2 and TRBJ1-4, is EPEVTQTPSHQVTQMGQEVILRCVPISNHLYFYWYRQILGQKVEFLVSFYNNEISEKSEIFDDQFSVERPDGSNFTLKIRSTKLEDSAMYFCASSDRGTGEKLFFGSGTQLSVL.

This clone was seen only a few times. The genes are TRBV4-1 and TRBJ2-7; possible D gene TRBD1, 8 bases. This CDR3 is 15 amino acids long. Germline lookup yields CDR1 MGHRA and CDR2 YSYEKL. V was cut by 1 base and J by 9 bases, with 19 bases left in between. This chain's CDR3 is CASSQVGGTGSWQYF. The CDR3 nucleotides are TGCGCCAGCAGCCAAGTGGGGGGGACAGGTTCGTGGCAGTACTTC.

This rearrangement joins TRBV30 to TRBJ2-5; a weak D match, TRBD1 (5 bases). The CDR3 extends over 12 amino acids. Germline values: CDR1 GTSNPN, CDR2 SVGIG (reference sequence). Trimming took 2 bases from V and 5 from J, leaving 9 bases between them. The CDR3 DNA reads as TGTGCCTGGAGTAGGGGCCTTGAGACCCAGTACTTC. It translates to CAWSRGLETQYF.

The rearrangement links TRBV10-3 to TRBJ1-1; D not resolved. Germline CDR1 reads ENHRY; CDR2 reads SYGVKD. The V and J ends lost 3 bases and 1 base respectively, with 15 bases between them. This CDR3 is 16 amino acids long. The CDR3 DNA sequence: TGTGCCATCAGTGACTTACCCGAACGGCAGAACACTGAAGCTTTCTTT. This translates into CAISDLPERQNTEAFF.

The chain joins TRBV4-3 to TRBJ2-3; 7 positions match TRBD1. Germline CDR1 reads LGHNA; CDR2 reads YSLEER. The CDR3 loop spans 17 amino acids. V was clipped by 0 bases and J by 4 bases; unmatched bases: 10. The CDR3 sequence is CASSQDTPGGDADTQYF. The CDR3 coding sequence is TGCGCCAGCAGCCAAGACACCCCAGGGGGTGACGCAGATACGCAGTATTTT.

CDR3 sequence reads: CASSFDLQPYNEQFF. CDR3 in DNA: TGTGCCAGCAGCTTCGACCTACAACCTTACAATGAGCAGTTCTTC. The chain has TRBV11-2 and TRBJ2-1; D is ambiguous. Per germline, CDR1 SGHAT and CDR2 FQNNGV. Trimming removed 3 bases from V and 4 bases from J, with 13 bases in between. The CDR3 has 15 residues.

The V call is TRBV10-3, the J call TRBJ2-7, with 11 positions matching TRBD1. V trimming: 6 bases; J trimming: 0 bases; junction bases outside the gene matches: 1. Looked up from germline, CDR1 is ENHRY and CDR2 is SYGVKD. CDR3 size: 14 residues. The CDR3 DNA sequence: TGTGCCATCAGCGGGACAGGGGGCTCCTACGAGCAGTACTTC. Translating gives CAISGTGGSYEQYF.

The genes are TRBV6-5 and TRBJ1-1; D unclear. CDR1 and CDR2 (germline): MNHEY, SVGAGI. This CDR3 is 14 amino acids long. V lost 6 bases and J 7 bases, leaving 18 bases between the germline ends. CDR3 in amino acids: CASSPRMERVEAFF. In DNA, the CDR3 is TGTGCCAGCAGCCCGAGAATGGAGAGAGTTGAAGCTTTCTTT.

A few counts support this clone. The rearrangement joins TRBV9 to TRBJ2-1, with TRBD2 matching over 7 bases. Germline values: CDR1 SGDLS, CDR2 YYNGEE. The CDR3 is 13 residues long. The V and J ends lost 2 bases and 8 bases, in that order; junction bases with no gene match: 4. The CDR3 reads CASSVRGVDEQFF. The CDR3 DNA sequence: TGTGCCAGCAGCGTCCGGGGGGTGGATGAGCAGTTCTTC.

This clone was seen a few times. CDR3 region: CASSGEGHNSPLHF. The CDR3 DNA reads as TGTGCCAGCAGCGGGGAGGGTCATAATTCACCCCTCCACTTT. The V and J genes are TRBV7-2 and TRBJ1-6; D gene uncertain. This CDR3 spans 14 amino acids. Looked up from germline, CDR1 is SGHTA and CDR2 is FQGNSA. With 5 bases removed from V and 5 bases from J, the gap between germline ends came to 10 bases.

This clone was seen a handful of times. The chain recombines TRBV10-3 with TRBJ1-2; D possibly corresponds to TRBD1 (5 bases). Germline-derived CDR1 and CDR2 are ENHRY and SYGVKD. The CDR3 spans 19 residues. V was cut by 4 bases and J by 0 bases, with 24 bases left in between. The CDR3 DNA is TGTGCCATCAGTGTGGCCCCTTGGCAGAGGCAGGGCTCTAACTATGGCTACACCTTC. Translating it yields CAISVAPWQRQGSNYGYTF.

The chain is built from TRBV11-2 and TRBJ2-3; unclear D gene. This CDR3 comprises 16 residues. Per germline, CDR1 SGHAT and CDR2 FQNNGV. V lost 1 base to trimming and J lost 5 bases, with 16 bases between them. The CDR3 loop is CASSLAALYSRDTQYF. Written as DNA, the CDR3 is TGTGCCAGCAGCTTAGCGGCACTATATTCCAGAGATACGCAGTATTTT.

This chain links TRBV4-1 with TRBJ1-2; TRBD1 is a possible D gene (5 bases). CDR1 is MGHRA, CDR2 YSYEKL, per germline. Trimming left V 2 bases short and J 6 bases short, with 10 bases between. The CDR3 spans 13 residues. The CDR3 coding sequence is TGCGCCAGCAGCCAATGGAGGGGCGATGGCTACACCTTC. It codes for CASSQWRGDGYTF.

This chain uses TRBV12-5 with TRBJ1-6, with 7 bases fitting TRBD1. CDR1 LGHNT and CDR2 FRNRAP come from the germline V gene. V dropped 0 bases and J dropped 5; count of bases not matched to a gene: 1. The CDR3 length is 15 residues. This CDR3 reads CASGLVQGNNSPLHF. For the CDR3, the DNA is TGTGCTAGTGGTTTGGTACAGGGGAATAATTCACCCCTCCACTTT.

The chain links TRBV5-1 to TRBJ1-1, with D uncertain. CDR3 size: 15 residues. V lost 0 bases to trimming and J lost 1 base, with 10 bases between them. Per germline, CDR1 SGHRS and CDR2 YFSETQ. Here the CDR3 reads CASSLVARTNTEAFF. CDR3 bases: TGCGCCAGCAGCTTGGTAGCAAGGACGAACACTGAAGCTTTCTTT.